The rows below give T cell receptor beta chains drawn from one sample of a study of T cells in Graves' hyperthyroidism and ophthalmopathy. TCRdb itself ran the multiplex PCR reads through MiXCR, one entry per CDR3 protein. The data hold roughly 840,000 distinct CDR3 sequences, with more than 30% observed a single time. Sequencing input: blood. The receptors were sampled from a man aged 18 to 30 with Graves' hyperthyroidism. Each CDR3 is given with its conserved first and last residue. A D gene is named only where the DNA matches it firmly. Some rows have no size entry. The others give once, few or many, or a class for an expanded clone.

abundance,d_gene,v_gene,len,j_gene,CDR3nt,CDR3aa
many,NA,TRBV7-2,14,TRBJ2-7,TGTGCCAGCAGCTTAGGGCGGGGCCCATACGAGCAGTACTTC,CASSLGRGPYEQYF
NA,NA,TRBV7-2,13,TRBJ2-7,TGTGCCAGCAGCTCCGACTCTGGGCACGAGCAGTACTTC,CASSSDSGHEQYF
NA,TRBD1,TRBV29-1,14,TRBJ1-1,TGCAGCGTTGCAGACTGGACAGGGACCACTGAAGCTTTCTTT,CSVADWTGTTEAFF
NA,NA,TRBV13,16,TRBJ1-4,TGTGCCAGCAGCTTAGGGGACACCAGCCATCGGCAAAAACTGTTTTTT,CASSLGDTSHRQKLFF
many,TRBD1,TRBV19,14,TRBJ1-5,TGTGCCAGTAGTATTGGACAGGGCAATCAGCCCCAGCATTTT,CASSIGQGNQPQHF
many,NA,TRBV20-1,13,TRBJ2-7,TGCAGTGCAGGGACCGCGCAAGACTACGAGCAGTACTTC,CSAGTAQDYEQYF
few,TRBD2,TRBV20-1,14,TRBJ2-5,TGCAGTGCCCAAAGCGGGGGCCCTCGGGAGACCCAGTACTTC,CSAQSGGPRETQYF
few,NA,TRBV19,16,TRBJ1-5,TGTGCCAGTAGAGGGGAGGGCGGAAAGAGCAATCAGCCCCAGCATTTT,CASRGEGGKSNQPQHF
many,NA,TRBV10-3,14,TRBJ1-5,TGTGCCACCCGACCTATGGATAGCAATCAGCCCCAGCATTTT,CATRPMDSNQPQHF
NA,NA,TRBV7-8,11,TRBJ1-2,TGTGCCAGCAGCCCACAGCGGGTCTACACCTTC,CASSPQRVYTF
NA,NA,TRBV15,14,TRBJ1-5,TGTGCCAGCAGCCAAGAGGACATCAATCAGCCCCAGCATTTT,CASSQEDINQPQHF
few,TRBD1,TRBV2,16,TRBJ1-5,TGTGCCAGCAGCCAGGGACAGGGGGCGCGGGGGCAGCCCCAGCATTTT,CASSQGQGARGQPQHF
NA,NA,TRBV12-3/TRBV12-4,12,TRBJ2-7,TGTGCCAGCAGTAACGGGTGGGGGGAGCAGTACTTC,CASSNGWGEQYF
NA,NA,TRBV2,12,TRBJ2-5,TGTGCCAGCAGGTTCACCGGGGAGACCCAGTACTTC,CASRFTGETQYF
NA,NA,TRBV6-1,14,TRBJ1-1,TGTGCCAACTCAGCTAGGTTGGCGGACACTGAAGCTTTCTTT,CANSARLADTEAFF
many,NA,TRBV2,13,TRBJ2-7,TGTGCCAGCTCCGTAACGTTCAATAACGAGCAGTACTTC,CASSVTFNNEQYF
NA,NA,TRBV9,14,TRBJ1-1,TGTGCCAGCAGTTTATCGATCGGGAACACTGAAGCTTTCTTT,CASSLSIGNTEAFF
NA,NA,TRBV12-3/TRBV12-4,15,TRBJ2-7,TGTGCCAGCAGTCAATGGAGGTTAGCAGGGGCAGGTATCTACTTC,CASSQWRLAGAGIYF
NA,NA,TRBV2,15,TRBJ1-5,TGTGCCAGCTCACCAGCGGGGGCGAAGGGTCAGCCCCAGCATTTT,CASSPAGAKGQPQHF
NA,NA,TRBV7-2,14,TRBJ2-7,TGTGCCAGCACCCCCCCGGGGATTGCATGCGAGCAGTACTTC,CASTPPGIACEQYF
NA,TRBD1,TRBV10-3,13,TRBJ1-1,TGTGCCACTGCAGGGGGTGGTTGGACTGAAGCTTTCTTT,CATAGGGWTEAFF
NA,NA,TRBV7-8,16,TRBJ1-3,TGTGCCAGCAGCTTAGCGAACGGGGGTTCAGGAAACACCATATATTTT,CASSLANGGSGNTIYF
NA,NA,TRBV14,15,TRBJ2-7,TGTGCCAGCAGCCAAGATACGAGATACGGAGGATGGCAGTACTTC,CASSQDTRYGGWQYF
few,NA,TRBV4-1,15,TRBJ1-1,TGCGCCAGCAGCCTGGCCCCCGCAGGGGTCACTGAAGCTTTCTTT,CASSLAPAGVTEAFF